Sequencing of this T cell receptor (beta chain) was carried out in a study of T cells in narcolepsy. Study-wide background: Donors had narcolepsy type 1 or type 2, or were healthy controls.

General study points: Reportedly, autoreactive clonotypes were serially detected in patients' blood but not controls'.

The data were produced by immunoSEQ multiplex PCR, yet TCRdb's version contains in-frame clones alone and is incomplete. The sample consists of some 30,000 clones, around 86% of them appearing once. This CDR3 has 14 residues. The germline CDR1 and CDR2 sequences are GTSNPN and SVGIG (reference sequence). Trimming at V came to 3 bases and at J to 6 bases, leaving 7 bases not matched to a gene. On this clone itself: Its antigen is not known.

The rearrangement links TRBV30 to TRBJ1-5, with 8 nucleotides matching TRBD1. The receptor's source is a human donor with narcolepsy. The sequenced sample consisted of CD45RA- memory CD4+ T cells from PBMCs. CDR3 nucleotides: TGTGCCTGGAGCGGGCAGGGGGCTGGTCAGCCCCAGCATTTT. Protein: CAWSGQGAGQPQHF.